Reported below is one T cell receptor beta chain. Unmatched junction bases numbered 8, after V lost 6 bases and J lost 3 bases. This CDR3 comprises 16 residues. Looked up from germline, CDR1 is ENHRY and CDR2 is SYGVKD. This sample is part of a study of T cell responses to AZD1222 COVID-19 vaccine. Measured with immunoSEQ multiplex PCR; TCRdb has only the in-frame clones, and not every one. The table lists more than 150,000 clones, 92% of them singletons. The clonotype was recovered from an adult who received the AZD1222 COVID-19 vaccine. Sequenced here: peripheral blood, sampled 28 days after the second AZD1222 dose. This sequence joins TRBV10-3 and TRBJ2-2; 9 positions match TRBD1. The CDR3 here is CAIRPGTGLDTGELFF. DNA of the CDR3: TGTGCCATCAGGCCTGGGACAGGGTTGGACACCGGGGAGCTGTTTTTT.